Listed below are T cell receptor beta chains from one sample, sequenced in a study of blood T cell repertoires in COVID-19. Here immunoSEQ multiplex PCR was the method, and the copy in TCRdb shows in-frame clones only, minus some. The sample includes roughly 88,000 clones, roughly 80% of them seen just once. Sequenced material: peripheral blood. The source is an elderly woman with active or convalescent COVID-19. CDR3s include the opening cysteine and the closing phenylalanine or tryptophan. A D gene is named only where the DNA matches it firmly. The size field is filled for only some rows; it gives once, few, many or a size class.

NA	NA	TRBV28	TRBJ2-5	TGTGCCAGCAGTTCAGGAATCCAAGAGACCCAGTACTTC	CASSSGIQETQYF
NA	TRBD2	TRBV7-6	TRBJ2-3	TGTGCCAGCAGCCCAAGGGGAATTCGGGGGGGCGTAGATACGCAGTATTTT	CASSPRGIRGGVDTQYF
NA	TRBD2	TRBV10-3	TRBJ2-7	TGTGCCACCGATCTTGGTGGCACGCGAGCGGGAGGGAGGAACGAGCAGTACTTC	CATDLGGTRAGGRNEQYF
NA	NA	TRBV2	TRBJ2-1	TGTGCCAGCACCGAGAACAATGAGCAGTTCTTC	CASTENNEQFF
once	NA	TRBV5-1	TRBJ2-5	TGCGCCAGCAGCTTGGTAGGGGGGCGGGGGGAGACCCAGTACTTC	CASSLVGGRGETQYF
NA	TRBD1	TRBV5-4	TRBJ2-5	TGTGCCAGCAGCTCGAGATTGACAGGGGTAGTCGAGACCCAGTACTTC	CASSSRLTGVVETQYF
once	NA	TRBV24-1	TRBJ2-3	TGTGCCACCAGTGATTTCGCGAGGTCAACAGATACGCAGTATTTT	CATSDFARSTDTQYF
NA	NA	TRBV3-1/TRBV3-2	TRBJ2-5	TGTGCCAGCAGCCAACAGGGTGGAGAGACCCAGTACTTC	CASSQQGGETQYF
medium-sized	TRBD1	TRBV20-1	TRBJ1-2	TGCAGTGCTAGGGACAGGGACGGCTACACCTTC	CSARDRDGYTF
NA	TRBD2	TRBV5-4	TRBJ2-2	TGTGCCAGCAGCTGGGGGACTAGCGGAAACACCGGGGAGCTGTTTTTT	CASSWGTSGNTGELFF
NA	TRBD1	TRBV15	TRBJ1-5	TGTGCCACCAGCGACACAGGGGTGCAGCCCCAGCATTTT	CATSDTGVQPQHF
few	TRBD1	TRBV11-2	TRBJ2-5	TGTGCCAGCAGCTTCACAGGGGAGGAGACCCAGTACTTC	CASSFTGEETQYF
NA	NA	TRBV3-1/TRBV3-2	TRBJ1-4	TGTGCCAGCAGCCATGAGTCCTTAAATGAAAAACTGTTTTTT	CASSHESLNEKLFF
NA	TRBD1	TRBV5-1	TRBJ2-5	TGCGCCAGCAGCCACGGACAGGGGGCAGAGACCCAGTACTTC	CASSHGQGAETQYF
NA	TRBD2	TRBV11-2	TRBJ2-1	TGTGCCAGCAGACTTAGCGGGAGGACTTACAATGAGCAGTTCTTC	CASRLSGRTYNEQFF
NA	NA	TRBV29-1	TRBJ1-4	TGCAGCGGCGAGACAGGCGGTGGGCTGTTTTTT	CSGETGGGLFF
NA	NA	TRBV11-2	TRBJ2-7	TGTGCCAGCAGCGATCCTACTACAGGACCCTACGAGCAGTACTTC	CASSDPTTGPYEQYF
once	TRBD1	TRBV28	TRBJ1-2	TGTGCCAGCAGTTTCCTCAGGGGGTTTAATGGCTACACCTTC	CASSFLRGFNGYTF
NA	TRBD2	TRBV4-2	TRBJ2-3	TGTGCCAGCAGCCAAGACCCAGCGGGGGGGCGGACAGATACGCAGTATTTT	CASSQDPAGGRTDTQYF
NA	NA	TRBV19	TRBJ2-3	TGTGCCAGTAGTATCCTAAAGGGGAGCACAGATACGCAGTATTTT	CASSILKGSTDTQYF
NA	NA	TRBV11-2	TRBJ2-5	TGTGCCAGCAGCTTAGCATCATATGGGGCGAAAGAGACCCAGTACTTC	CASSLASYGAKETQYF
NA	TRBD1	TRBV12-3/TRBV12-4	TRBJ2-1	TGTGCCAGCAGGACAGGGGCATTTAATGAGCAGTTCTTC	CASRTGAFNEQFF
once	TRBD2	TRBV7-6	TRBJ2-3	TGTGCCAGCAGCTCCCAACCGGGACTAGCCGGCACAGATACGCAGTATTTT	CASSSQPGLAGTDTQYF
NA	NA	TRBV4-1	TRBJ2-1	TGCGCCAGCAGCCAAGGAAGCCGGGAGCAGTTCTTC	CASSQGSREQFF
few	TRBD1	TRBV19	TRBJ2-5	TGTGCCAGTAGTACCGGGACAGCCCAAGAGACCCAGTACTTC	CASSTGTAQETQYF
NA	TRBD1	TRBV7-9	TRBJ1-2	TGTGCCAGCAGCCCACAGACAGGGAGGAGCTATGGCTACACCTTC	CASSPQTGRSYGYTF
NA	TRBD2	TRBV7-3	TRBJ2-2	TGTGCCAGCAGCTTACAACTAGCGGCCACCGGGGAGCTGTTTTTT	CASSLQLAATGELFF
NA	TRBD2	TRBV5-4	TRBJ2-7	TGTGCCAGCAGCACGGGGGGTACTAGCGGGTTAACCTACGAGCAGTACTTC	CASSTGGTSGLTYEQYF
NA	TRBD1	TRBV6-5	TRBJ2-3	TGTGCCAGCAGTTACCGGGACAGGGGGCCACATACGCAGTATTTT	CASSYRDRGPHTQYF
NA	NA	TRBV19	TRBJ1-2	TGTGCCAGTAGTCTTCGAGATACCTATGGCTACACCTTC	CASSLRDTYGYTF
NA	TRBD2	TRBV7-2	TRBJ2-7	TGTGCCAGCAGCTTTCCCCTAGGGACTAGCGGCCACGAGCAGTACTTC	CASSFPLGTSGHEQYF
few	NA	TRBV7-2	TRBJ2-3	TGTGCCAGCAGCAGAAGGCCGGGAGTGTTGGCGGCAGATACGCAGTATTTT	CASSRRPGVLAADTQYF
NA	TRBD1	TRBV5-1	TRBJ2-6	TGCGCCAGCAGCTTGGCCTATGGGACAGCCATCTCTGGGGCCAACGTCCTGACTTTC	CASSLAYGTAISGANVLTF
NA	NA	TRBV12-3/TRBV12-4	TRBJ1-1	TGTGCCAGCAGTTTTGGGGGCGGCACTGAAGCTTTCTTT	CASSFGGGTEAFF
NA	NA	TRBV28	TRBJ1-1	TGTGCCAGCAGGTTGCAGGTTGTGGTTACTGAAGCTTTCTTT	CASRLQVVVTEAFF
NA	TRBD2	TRBV7-2	TRBJ2-7	TGTGCCAGCAGCTTACGCGGGGGGGTGTCCTACGAGCAGTACTTC	CASSLRGGVSYEQYF
few	NA	TRBV6-2/TRBV6-3	TRBJ1-5	TGTGCCAGCAGTCCCCCGAACAGGCGGCCCCAGCATTTT	CASSPPNRRPQHF
medium-sized	TRBD1	TRBV13	TRBJ2-6	TGTGCCAGCAGTACAAGGGGGCTGGGTCCTAGTGGCAGCTCTGGGGCCAACGTCCTGACTTTC	CASSTRGLGPSGSSGANVLTF
once	TRBD2	TRBV7-2	TRBJ2-1	TGTGCCAGCAGCTTAGAGGGGAGGGGTTACAATGAGCAGTTCTTC	CASSLEGRGYNEQFF
few	TRBD1	TRBV10-3	TRBJ2-1	TGTGCCATCAGGGGACAGGGGCTTGTCGGTGAGCAGTTCTTC	CAIRGQGLVGEQFF
NA	NA	TRBV5-1	TRBJ2-7	TGCGCCAGCAGTTTCCTACAGGGCTACGAGCAGTACTTC	CASSFLQGYEQYF
NA	TRBD2	TRBV28	TRBJ2-7	TGTGCCAGCAGCCTGGGGACTAGCCGCTCCTACGAGCAGTACTTC	CASSLGTSRSYEQYF
NA	TRBD2	TRBV14	TRBJ2-5	TGTGCCAGCAGCCTCGGGACTAGCGGGAGAGAGACCCAGTACTTC	CASSLGTSGRETQYF
NA	NA	TRBV29-1	TRBJ2-3	TGCAGCGTTGTTCCCCAGGCGGATACGCAGTATTTT	CSVVPQADTQYF
NA	NA	TRBV20-1	TRBJ2-3	TGCAGTGCCCTTTACACAGATACGCAGTATTTT	CSALYTDTQYF
few	TRBD2	TRBV19	TRBJ2-5	TGTGCCAGTAGTATTAGCGGGGTCCAAGAGACCCAGTACTTC	CASSISGVQETQYF
NA	TRBD1	TRBV19	TRBJ1-3	TGTGCCAGTAGTAGGGACAGGGGGAACACCATATATTTT	CASSRDRGNTIYF
NA	NA	TRBV5-1	TRBJ1-1	TGCGCCAGCAGCTTGGGGGCAGCAGGTTTAAGCACTGAAGCTTTCTTT	CASSLGAAGLSTEAFF
NA	TRBD1	TRBV3-1/TRBV3-2	TRBJ1-2	TGTGCCAGCAGCCAAGTAAACAGGGGGCTCTATCGGGGCTACACCTTC	CASSQVNRGLYRGYTF
NA	TRBD2	TRBV7-9	TRBJ2-3	TGTGCCAGCAGCTTAATCAGCGGGAGGGCCGATACGCAGTATTTT	CASSLISGRADTQYF
once	TRBD1	TRBV18	TRBJ2-5	TGTGCCAGCTCAGACCGACAGGGGTCCTTCGGGGAGACCCAGTACTTC	CASSDRQGSFGETQYF
NA	NA	TRBV7-9	TRBJ1-6	TGTGCCAGCAGCTTCGAAAGACAAAATCGGGACTATAATTCACCCCTCCACTTT	CASSFERQNRDYNSPLHF
NA	NA	TRBV5-1	TRBJ1-3	TGCGCCAGCAGCTTGGCAGGAGGAAACACCATATATTTT	CASSLAGGNTIYF
NA	NA	TRBV7-9	TRBJ2-7	TGTGCCAGCAGCTACGGACGGGACTACGAGCAGTACTTC	CASSYGRDYEQYF
few	NA	TRBV29-1	TRBJ1-2	TGCAGCGTTGAGGGGGGGACTTATGGCTACACCTTC	CSVEGGTYGYTF
few	TRBD2	TRBV9	TRBJ2-7	TGTGCCAGCAGCGAGACTAGCGGGAGGGCCCGGTACTTC	CASSETSGRARYF
NA	NA	TRBV6-2/TRBV6-3	TRBJ1-5	TGTGCCAGCAGTTACGGATTACAGGCAGGGACCCAGCATTTT	CASSYGLQAGTQHF